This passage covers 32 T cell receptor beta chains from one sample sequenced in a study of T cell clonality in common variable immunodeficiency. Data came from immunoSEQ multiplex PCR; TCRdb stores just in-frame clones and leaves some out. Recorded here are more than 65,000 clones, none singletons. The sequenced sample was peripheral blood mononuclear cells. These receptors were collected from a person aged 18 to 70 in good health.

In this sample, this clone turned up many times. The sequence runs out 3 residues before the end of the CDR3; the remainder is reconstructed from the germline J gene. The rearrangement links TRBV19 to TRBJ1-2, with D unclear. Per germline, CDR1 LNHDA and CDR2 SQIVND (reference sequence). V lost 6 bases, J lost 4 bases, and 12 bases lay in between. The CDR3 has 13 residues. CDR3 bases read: TGTGCCAGTAGGCCCGGGGTGGCCTATGGC. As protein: CASRPGVAYG. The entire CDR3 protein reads CASRPGVAYGYTF.

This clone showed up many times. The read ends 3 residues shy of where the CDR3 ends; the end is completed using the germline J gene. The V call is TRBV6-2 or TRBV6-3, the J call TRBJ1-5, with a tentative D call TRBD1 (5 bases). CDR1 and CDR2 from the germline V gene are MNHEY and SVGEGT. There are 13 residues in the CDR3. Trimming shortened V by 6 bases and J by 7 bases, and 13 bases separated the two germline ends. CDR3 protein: CASRRPGNQPQHF. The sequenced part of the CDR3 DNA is TGTGCCAGCAGACGCCCAGGGAACCAGCCC.

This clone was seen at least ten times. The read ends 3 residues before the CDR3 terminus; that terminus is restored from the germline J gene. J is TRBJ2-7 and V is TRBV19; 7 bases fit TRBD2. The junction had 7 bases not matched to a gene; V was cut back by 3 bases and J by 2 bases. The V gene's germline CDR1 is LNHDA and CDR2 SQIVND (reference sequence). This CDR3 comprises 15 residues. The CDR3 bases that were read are TGTGCCAGTAGTATTATTGGCGGGAGCGCCTACGAG. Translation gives CASSIIGGSAYE. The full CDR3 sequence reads CASSIIGGSAYEQYF.

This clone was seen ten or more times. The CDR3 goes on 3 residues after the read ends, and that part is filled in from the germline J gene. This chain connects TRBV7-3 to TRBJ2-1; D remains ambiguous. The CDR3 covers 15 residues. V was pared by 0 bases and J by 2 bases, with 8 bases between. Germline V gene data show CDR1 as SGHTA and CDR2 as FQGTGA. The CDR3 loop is CASSLTPTPYNEQFF. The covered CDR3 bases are TGTGCCAGCAGCTTAACGCCGACTCCCTACAATGAG.

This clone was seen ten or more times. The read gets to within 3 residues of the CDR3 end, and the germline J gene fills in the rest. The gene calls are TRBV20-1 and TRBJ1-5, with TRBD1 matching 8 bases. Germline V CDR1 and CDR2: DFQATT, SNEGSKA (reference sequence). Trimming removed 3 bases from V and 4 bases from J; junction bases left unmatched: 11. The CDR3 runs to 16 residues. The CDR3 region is CSASEQAGGNNQPQHF. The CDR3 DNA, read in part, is TGCAGTGCTAGTGAACAAGCAGGGGGCAATAATCAGCCC.

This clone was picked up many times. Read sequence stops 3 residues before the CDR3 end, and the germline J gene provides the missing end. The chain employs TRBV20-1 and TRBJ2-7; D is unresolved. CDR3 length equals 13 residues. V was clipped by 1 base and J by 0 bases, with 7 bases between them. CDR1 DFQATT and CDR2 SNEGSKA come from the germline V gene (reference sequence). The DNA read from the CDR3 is TGCAGTGCTAGAGGATTCAGCTCCTACGAG. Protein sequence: CSARGFSSYE. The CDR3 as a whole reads CSARGFSSYEQYF.

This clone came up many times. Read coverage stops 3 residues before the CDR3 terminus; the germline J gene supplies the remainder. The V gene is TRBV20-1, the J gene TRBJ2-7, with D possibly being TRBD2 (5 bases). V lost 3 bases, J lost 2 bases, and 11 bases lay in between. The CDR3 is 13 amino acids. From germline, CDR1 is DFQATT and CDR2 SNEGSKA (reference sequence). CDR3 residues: CSARGAAAYEQYF. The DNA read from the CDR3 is TGCAGTGCTAGGGGAGCGGCTGCCTACGAG.

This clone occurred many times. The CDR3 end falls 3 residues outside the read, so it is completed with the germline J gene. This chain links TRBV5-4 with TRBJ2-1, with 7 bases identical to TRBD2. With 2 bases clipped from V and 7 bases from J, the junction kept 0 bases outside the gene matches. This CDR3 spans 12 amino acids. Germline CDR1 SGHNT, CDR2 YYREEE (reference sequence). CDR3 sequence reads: CASSFSGNEQFF. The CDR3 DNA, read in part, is TGTGCCAGCAGCTTTAGCGGGAATGAG.

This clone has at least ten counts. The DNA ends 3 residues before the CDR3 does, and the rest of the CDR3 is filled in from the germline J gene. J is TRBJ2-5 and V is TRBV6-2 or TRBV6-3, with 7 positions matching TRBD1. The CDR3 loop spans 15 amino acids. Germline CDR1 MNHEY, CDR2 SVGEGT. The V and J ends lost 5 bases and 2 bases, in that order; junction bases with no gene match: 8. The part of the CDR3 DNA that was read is TGTGCCAGCAGTACCCTCCGGACAGGTCAAGAGACC. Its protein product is CASSTLRTGQET. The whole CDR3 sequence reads CASSTLRTGQETQYF.

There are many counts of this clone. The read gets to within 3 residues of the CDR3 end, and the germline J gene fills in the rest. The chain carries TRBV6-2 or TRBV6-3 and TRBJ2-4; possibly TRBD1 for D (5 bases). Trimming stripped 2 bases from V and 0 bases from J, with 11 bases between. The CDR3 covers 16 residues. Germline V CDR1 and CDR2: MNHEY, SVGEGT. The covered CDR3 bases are TGTGCCAGCAGTTACGGACAAGTCCTAGCCAAAAACATT. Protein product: CASSYGQVLAKNI. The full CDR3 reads CASSYGQVLAKNIQYF.

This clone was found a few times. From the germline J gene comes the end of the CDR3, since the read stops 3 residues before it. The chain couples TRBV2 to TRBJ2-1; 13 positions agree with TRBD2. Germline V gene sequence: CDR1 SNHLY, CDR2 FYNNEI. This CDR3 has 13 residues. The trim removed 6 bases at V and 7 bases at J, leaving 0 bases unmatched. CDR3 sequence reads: CASRLAGGNEQFF. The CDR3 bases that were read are TGTGCCAGCAGACTAGCGGGGGGGAATGAG.

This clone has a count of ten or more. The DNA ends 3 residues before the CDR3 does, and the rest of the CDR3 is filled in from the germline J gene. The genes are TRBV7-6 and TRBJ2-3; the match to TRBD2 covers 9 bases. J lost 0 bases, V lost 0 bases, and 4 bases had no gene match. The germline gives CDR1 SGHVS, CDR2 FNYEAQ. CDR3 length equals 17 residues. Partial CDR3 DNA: TGTGCCAGCAGCTTAGCGCCTAGCGGGGCTAGCACAGATACG. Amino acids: CASSLAPSGASTDT. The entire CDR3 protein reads CASSLAPSGASTDTQYF.

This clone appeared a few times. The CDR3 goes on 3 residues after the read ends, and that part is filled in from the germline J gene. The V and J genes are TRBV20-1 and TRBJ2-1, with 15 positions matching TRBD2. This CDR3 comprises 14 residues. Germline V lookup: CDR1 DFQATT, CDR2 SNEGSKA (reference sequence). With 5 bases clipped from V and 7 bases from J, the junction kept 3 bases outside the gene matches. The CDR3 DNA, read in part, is TGCAGTGCTCGGACTAGCGGGAGGGGGAATGAG. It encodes CSARTSGRGNE. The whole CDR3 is CSARTSGRGNEQFF.

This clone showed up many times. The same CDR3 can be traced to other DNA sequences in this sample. The DNA read from the CDR3 is TGCGCCAGTCCCAGGTACCCTGTCCGGACGGAGGACAACAATGAG. Its translation is CASPRYPVRTEDNNE. The whole CDR3 protein reads CASPRYPVRTEDNNEQFF. The chain carries TRBV5-1 and TRBJ2-1, with D perhaps matching TRBD1 or TRBD2 (5 bases each). The read terminates 3 residues before the CDR3 end, so the remaining end is supplied by the germline J gene. The V end was cut by 8 bases, the J end by 5 bases, with 29 bases between. This CDR3 has 18 amino acids. CDR1 is SGHRS and CDR2 is YFSETQ in the germline V gene.

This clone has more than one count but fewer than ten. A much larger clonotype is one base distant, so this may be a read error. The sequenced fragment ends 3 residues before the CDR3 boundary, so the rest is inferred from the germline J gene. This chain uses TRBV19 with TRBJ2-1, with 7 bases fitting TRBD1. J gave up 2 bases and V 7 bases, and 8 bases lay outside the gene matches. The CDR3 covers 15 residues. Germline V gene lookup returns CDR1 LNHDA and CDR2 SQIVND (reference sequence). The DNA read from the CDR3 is TGTGCCAGTATCCCGAACAGGGGCCCCTACAATGAG. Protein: CASIPNRGPYNE. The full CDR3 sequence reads CASIPNRGPYNEQFF. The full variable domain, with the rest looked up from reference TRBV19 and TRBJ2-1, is DGGITQSPKYLFRKEGQNVTLSCEQNLNHDAMYWYRQDPGQGLRLIYYSQIVNDFQKGDIAEGYSVSREKKESFPLTVTSAQKNPTAFYLCASIPNRGPYNEQFFGPGTRLTVL.

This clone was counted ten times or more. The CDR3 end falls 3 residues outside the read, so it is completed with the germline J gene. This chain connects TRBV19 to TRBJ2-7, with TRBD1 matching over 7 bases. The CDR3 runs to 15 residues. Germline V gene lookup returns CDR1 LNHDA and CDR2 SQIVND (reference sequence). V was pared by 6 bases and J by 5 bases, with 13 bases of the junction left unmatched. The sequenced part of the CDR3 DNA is TGTGCCAGTAGCTTGACAGGGAACCTACTGAACGAG. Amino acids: CASSLTGNLLNE. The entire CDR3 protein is CASSLTGNLLNEQYF.

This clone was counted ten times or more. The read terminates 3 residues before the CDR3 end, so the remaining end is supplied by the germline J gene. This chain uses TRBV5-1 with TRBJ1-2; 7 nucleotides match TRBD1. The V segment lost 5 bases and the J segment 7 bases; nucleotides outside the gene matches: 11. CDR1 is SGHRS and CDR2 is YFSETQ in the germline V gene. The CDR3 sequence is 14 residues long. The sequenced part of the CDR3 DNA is TGCGCCAGCAGTTTGACCAACAGGGGTACTGGC. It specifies CASSLTNRGTG. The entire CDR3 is CASSLTNRGTGYTF. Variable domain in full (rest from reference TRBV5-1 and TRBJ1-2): KAGVTQTPRYLIKTRGQQVTLSCSPISGHRSVSWYQQTPGQGLQFLFEYFSETQRNKGNFPGRFSGRQFSNSRSEMNVSTLELGDSALYLCASSLTNRGTGYTFGSGTRLTVV.

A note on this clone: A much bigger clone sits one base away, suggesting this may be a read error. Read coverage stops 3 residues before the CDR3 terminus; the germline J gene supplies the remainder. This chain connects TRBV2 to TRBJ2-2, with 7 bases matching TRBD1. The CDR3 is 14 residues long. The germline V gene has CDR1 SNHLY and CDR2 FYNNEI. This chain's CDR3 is CASDRDSGANVLFF. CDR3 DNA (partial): TGTGCCAGCGACCGGGACAGTGGGGCCAACGTG.

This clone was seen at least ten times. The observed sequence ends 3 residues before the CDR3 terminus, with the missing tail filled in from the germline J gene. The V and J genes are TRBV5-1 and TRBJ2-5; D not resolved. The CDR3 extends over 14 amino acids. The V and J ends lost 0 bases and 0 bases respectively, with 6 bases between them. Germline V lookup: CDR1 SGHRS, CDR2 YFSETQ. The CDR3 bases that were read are TGCGCCAGCAGCTTGGGTCAGTACCAAGAGACC. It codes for CASSLGQYQET. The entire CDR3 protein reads CASSLGQYQETQYF. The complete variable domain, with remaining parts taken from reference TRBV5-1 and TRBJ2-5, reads KAGVTQTPRYLIKTRGQQVTLSCSPISGHRSVSWYQQTPGQGLQFLFEYFSETQRNKGNFPGRFSGRQFSNSRSEMNVSTLELGDSALYLCASSLGQYQETQYFGPGTRLLVL.

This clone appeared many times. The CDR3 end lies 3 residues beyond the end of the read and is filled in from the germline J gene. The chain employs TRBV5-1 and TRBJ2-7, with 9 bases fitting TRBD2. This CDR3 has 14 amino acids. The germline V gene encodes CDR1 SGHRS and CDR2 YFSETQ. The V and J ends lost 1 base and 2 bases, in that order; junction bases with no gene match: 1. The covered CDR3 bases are TGCGCCAGCAGCTTGCTAGCGGGGACCTACGAG. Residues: CASSLLAGTYE. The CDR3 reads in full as CASSLLAGTYEQYF.

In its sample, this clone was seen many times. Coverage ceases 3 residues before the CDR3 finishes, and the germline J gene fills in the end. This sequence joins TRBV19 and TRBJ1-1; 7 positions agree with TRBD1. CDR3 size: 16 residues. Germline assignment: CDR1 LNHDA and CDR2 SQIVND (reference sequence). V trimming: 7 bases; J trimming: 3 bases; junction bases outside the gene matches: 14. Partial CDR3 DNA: TGTGCCAGTATGTGGCAGGGGGGATACCTGGACACTGAA. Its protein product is CASMWQGGYLDTE. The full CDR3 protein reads CASMWQGGYLDTEAFF.

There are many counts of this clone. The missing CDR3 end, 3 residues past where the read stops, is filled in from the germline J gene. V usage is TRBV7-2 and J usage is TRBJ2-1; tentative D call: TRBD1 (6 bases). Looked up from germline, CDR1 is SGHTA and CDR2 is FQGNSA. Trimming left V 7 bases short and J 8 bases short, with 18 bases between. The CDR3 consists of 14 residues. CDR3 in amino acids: CASKGTLVVDEQFF. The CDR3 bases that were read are TGTGCCAGCAAAGGGACACTGGTAGTGGATGAG.

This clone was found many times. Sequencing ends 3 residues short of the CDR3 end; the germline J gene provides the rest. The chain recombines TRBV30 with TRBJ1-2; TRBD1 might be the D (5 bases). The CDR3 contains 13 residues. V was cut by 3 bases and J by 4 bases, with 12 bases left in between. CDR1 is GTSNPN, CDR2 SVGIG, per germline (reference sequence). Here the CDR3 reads CAWRDMGVYGYTF. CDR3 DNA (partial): TGTGCCTGGAGGGACATGGGCGTCTATGGC.

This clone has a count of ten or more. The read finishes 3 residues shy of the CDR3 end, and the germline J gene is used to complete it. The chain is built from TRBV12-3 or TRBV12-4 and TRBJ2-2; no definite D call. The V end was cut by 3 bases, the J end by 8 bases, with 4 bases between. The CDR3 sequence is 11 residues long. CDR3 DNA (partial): TGTGCCAGCAGTTTTACTGGGGAG. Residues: CASSFTGE. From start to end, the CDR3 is CASSFTGELFF.

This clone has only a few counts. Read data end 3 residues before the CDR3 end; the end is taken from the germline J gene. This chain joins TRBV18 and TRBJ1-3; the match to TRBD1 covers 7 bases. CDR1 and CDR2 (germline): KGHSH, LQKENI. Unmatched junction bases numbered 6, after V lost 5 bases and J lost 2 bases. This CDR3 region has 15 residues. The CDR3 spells CASSNEQGAGNTIYF. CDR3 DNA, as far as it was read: TGTGCCAGCTCAAACGAGCAGGGGGCTGGAAACACC.

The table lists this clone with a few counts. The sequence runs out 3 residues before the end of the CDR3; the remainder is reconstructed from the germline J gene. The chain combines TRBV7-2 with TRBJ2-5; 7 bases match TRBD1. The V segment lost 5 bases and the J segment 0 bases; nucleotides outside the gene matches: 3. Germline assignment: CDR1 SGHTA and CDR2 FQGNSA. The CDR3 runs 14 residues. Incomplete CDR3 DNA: TGTGCCAGCAGCGTTACAGGGGACCAAGAGACC. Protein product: CASSVTGDQET. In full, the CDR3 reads CASSVTGDQETQYF.

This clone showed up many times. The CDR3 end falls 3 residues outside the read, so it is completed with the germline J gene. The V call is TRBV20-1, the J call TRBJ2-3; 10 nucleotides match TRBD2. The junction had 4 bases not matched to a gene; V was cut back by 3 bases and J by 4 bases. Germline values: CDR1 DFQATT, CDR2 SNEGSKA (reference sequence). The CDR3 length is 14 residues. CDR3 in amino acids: CSASGTSVADTQYF. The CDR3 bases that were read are TGCAGTGCTAGTGGGACTAGCGTTGCAGATACG.

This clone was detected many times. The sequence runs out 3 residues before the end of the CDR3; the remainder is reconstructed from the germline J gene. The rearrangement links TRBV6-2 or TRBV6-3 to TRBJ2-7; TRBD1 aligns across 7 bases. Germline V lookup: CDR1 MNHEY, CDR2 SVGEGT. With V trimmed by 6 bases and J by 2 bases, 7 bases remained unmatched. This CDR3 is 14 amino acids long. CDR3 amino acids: CASSHLGTAYEQYF. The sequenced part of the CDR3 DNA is TGTGCCAGCAGCCACCTCGGGACAGCCTACGAG.

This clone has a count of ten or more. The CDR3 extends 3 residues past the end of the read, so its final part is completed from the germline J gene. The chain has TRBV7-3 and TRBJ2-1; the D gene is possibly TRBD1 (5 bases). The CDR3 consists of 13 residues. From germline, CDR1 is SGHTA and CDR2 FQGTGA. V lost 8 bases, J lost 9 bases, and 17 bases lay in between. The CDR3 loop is CASGRIRDSEQFF. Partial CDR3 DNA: TGTGCCAGCGGCAGAATCAGGGATAGTGAG.

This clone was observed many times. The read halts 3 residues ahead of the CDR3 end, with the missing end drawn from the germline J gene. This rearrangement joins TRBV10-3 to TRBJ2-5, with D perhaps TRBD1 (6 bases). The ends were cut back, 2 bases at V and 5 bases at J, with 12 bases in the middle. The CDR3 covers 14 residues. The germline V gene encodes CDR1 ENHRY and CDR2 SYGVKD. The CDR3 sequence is CAISEGGPSETQYF. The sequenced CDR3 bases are TGTGCCATCAGTGAGGGGGGCCCATCTGAGACC.

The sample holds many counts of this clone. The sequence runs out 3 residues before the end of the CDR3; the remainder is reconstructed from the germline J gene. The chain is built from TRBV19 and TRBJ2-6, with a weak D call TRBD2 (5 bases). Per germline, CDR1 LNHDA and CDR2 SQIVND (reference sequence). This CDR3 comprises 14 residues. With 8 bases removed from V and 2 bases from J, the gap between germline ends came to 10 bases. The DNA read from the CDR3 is TGTGCCAGTGGGTCCGGGGCTGGGGCCAACGTC. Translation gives CASGSGAGANV. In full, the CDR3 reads CASGSGAGANVLTF.

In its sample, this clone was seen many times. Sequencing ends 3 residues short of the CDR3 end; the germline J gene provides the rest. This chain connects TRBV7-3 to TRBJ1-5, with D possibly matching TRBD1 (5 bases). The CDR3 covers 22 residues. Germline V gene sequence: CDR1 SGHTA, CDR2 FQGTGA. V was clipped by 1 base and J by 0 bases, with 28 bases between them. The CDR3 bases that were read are TGTGCCAGCAGCTTAAGGGGCCCCTCGGGCCCCCTTTCCTCTTATAGCAATCAGCCC. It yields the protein CASSLRGPSGPLSSYSNQP. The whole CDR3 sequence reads CASSLRGPSGPLSSYSNQPQHF.